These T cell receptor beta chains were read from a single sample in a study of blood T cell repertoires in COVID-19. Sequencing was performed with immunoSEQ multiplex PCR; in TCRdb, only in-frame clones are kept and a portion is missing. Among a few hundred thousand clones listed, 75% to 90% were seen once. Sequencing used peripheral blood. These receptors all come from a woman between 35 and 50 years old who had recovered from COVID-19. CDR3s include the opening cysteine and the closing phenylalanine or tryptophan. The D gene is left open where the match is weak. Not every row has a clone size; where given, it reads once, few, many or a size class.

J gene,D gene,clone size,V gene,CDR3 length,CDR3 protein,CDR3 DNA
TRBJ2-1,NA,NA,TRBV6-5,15,CASRRRDSTINEQFF,TGTGCCAGCAGACGACGGGACTCCACTATAAATGAGCAGTTCTTC
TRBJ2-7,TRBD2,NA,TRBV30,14,CAWSRTSGSYEQYF,TGTGCCTGGAGCCGGACTAGCGGTAGCTACGAGCAGTACTTC
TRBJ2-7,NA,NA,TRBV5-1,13,CASSLGLLYEQYF,TGCGCCAGCAGCTTGGGACTACTTTACGAGCAGTACTTC
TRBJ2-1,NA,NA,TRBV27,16,CASSLEVRAPYNEQFF,TGTGCCAGCAGTTTAGAAGTGAGGGCCCCCTACAATGAGCAGTTCTTC
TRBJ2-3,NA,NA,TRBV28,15,CASSLGQRDTDTQYF,TGTGCCAGCAGTTTAGGCCAGCGTGACACAGATACGCAGTATTTT
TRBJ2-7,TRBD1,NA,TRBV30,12,CAWSVTGDEQYF,TGTGCCTGGAGTGTAACAGGGGACGAGCAGTACTTC
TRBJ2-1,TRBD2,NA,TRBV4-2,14,CASSRGGGNNEQFF,TGTGCCAGCAGCCGCGGGGGGGGGAACAATGAGCAGTTCTTC
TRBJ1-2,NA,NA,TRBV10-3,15,CAISATGLEDYGYTF,TGTGCCATCAGCGCGACAGGCCTGGAAGACTATGGCTACACCTTC
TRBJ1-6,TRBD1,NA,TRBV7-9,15,CASSLADRANSPLHF,TGTGCCAGCAGCTTAGCCGACAGGGCTAATTCACCCCTCCACTTT
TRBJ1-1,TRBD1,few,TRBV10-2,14,CASSDPGGNTEAFF,TGCGCCAGCAGTGATCCAGGGGGGAACACTGAAGCTTTCTTT
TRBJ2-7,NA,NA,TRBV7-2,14,CASTLGGSSYEQYF,TGTGCCAGCACCCTAGGCGGCAGCTCCTACGAGCAGTACTTC
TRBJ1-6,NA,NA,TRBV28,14,CASSSRDENSPLHF,TGTGCCAGCAGTTCCAGGGATGAGAATTCACCCCTCCACTTT
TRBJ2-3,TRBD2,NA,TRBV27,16,CASSSLKSGVSDTQYF,TGTGCCAGCAGTTCTCTCAAGAGCGGGGTGTCAGATACGCAGTATTTT
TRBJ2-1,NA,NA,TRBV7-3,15,CASSPGQGGYNEQFF,TGTGCCAGCAGCCCCGGACAGGGAGGGTACAATGAGCAGTTCTTC
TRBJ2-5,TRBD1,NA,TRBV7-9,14,CASSLPGGRETQYF,TGTGCCAGCAGCTTACCAGGGGGCAGAGAGACCCAGTACTTC
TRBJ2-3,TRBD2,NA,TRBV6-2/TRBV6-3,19,CASSFEEEREVGDTDTQYF,TGTGCCAGCAGTTTTGAAGAAGAGCGGGAGGTAGGGGACACAGATACGCAGTATTTT
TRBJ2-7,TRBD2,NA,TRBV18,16,CASSPRLAGILYEQYF,TGTGCCAGCTCACCAAGGCTAGCGGGCATCCTCTACGAGCAGTACTTC
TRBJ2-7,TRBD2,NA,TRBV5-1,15,CASSLVREGAHEQYF,TGCGCCAGCAGCTTGGTGCGGGAGGGCGCCCACGAGCAGTACTTC
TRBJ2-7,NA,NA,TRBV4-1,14,CASSRYQQVYEQYF,TGCGCCAGCAGCCGATATCAACAGGTCTACGAGCAGTACTTC
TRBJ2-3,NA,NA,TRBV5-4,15,CASSLSSGSKDTQYF,TGTGCCAGCAGCCTATCCTCCGGGAGTAAAGATACGCAGTATTTT
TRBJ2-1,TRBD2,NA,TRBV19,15,CASSPASGISNEQFF,TGTGCCAGTAGCCCTGCTAGCGGGATAAGCAATGAGCAGTTCTTC
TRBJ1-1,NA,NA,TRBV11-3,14,CASSLQGMNTEAFF,TGTGCCAGCAGCTTACAGGGGATGAACACTGAAGCTTTCTTT
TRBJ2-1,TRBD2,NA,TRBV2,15,CASRPGLAGVNEQFF,TGTGCCAGCAGACCGGGACTAGCGGGAGTAAATGAGCAGTTCTTC
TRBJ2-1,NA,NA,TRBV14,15,CASSQERNSYNEQFF,TGTGCCAGCAGCCAAGAGCGGAACTCCTACAATGAGCAGTTCTTC
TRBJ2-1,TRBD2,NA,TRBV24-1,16,CATSDLQAGGNNEQFF,TGTGCCACCAGTGACCTTCAAGCGGGAGGGAACAATGAGCAGTTCTTC
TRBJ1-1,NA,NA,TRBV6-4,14,CASSDRPGETEAFF,TGTGCCAGCAGTGATAGACCCGGGGAGACTGAAGCTTTCTTT
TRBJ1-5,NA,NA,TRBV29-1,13,CSVEVSSNQPQHF,TGCAGCGTTGAAGTCAGTAGCAATCAGCCCCAGCATTTT
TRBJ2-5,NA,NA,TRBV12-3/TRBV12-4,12,CASSFSRETQYF,TGTGCCAGCAGTTTTTCGAGGGAGACCCAGTACTTC
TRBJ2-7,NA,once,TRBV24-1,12,CATSDSTEEQYF,TGTGCCACCAGTGACTCCACAGAAGAGCAGTACTTC
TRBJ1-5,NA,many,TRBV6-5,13,CASRGDNHQPQHF,TGTGCCAGCAGGGGGGACAACCATCAGCCCCAGCATTTT
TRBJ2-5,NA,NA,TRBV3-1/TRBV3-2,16,CASRRADSPYQETQYF,TGTGCCAGCAGACGCGCCGACTCTCCCTACCAAGAGACCCAGTACTTC
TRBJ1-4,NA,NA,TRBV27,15,CASSLYGATNEKLFF,TGTGCCAGCAGTTTATATGGGGCCACTAATGAAAAACTGTTTTTT
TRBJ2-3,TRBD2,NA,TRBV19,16,CASSIDHAGVTDTQYF,TGTGCCAGTAGTATAGATCACGCGGGAGTCACAGATACGCAGTATTTT
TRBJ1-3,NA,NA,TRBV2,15,CASSELGGTGNTIYF,TGTGCCAGCAGTGAACTGGGAGGAACTGGAAACACCATATATTTT
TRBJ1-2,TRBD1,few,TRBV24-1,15,CATSDPGTEGYGYTF,TGTGCCACCAGTGATCCCGGGACAGAGGGCTATGGCTACACCTTC